This T cell receptor (beta chain) was captured by sequencing in a study of blood T cell repertoires in COVID-19. In the study overall: The cDNA or gDNA used as material had been derived from T cells, B-cell-depleted T cells, or PBMCs.

Germline V gene data show CDR1 as SGHTA and CDR2 as FQGNSA. V dropped 0 bases and J dropped 1 base, with 7 bases sitting between them. The CDR3 runs 15 residues. Some clones are missing from TCRdb's copy, which holds only in-frame ones; the method was immunoSEQ multiplex PCR. The sample comprises roughly 360,000 clones, about 89% of which are singletons, and approximately 1.2% rests with the top ten. The sequence came from a man under 40 who had recovered from COVID-19. This chain links TRBV7-2 with TRBJ1-5; D is uncertain. Sequencing was performed on PBMCs or T cells enriched from blood (not recorded which). The CDR3 nucleotides are TGTGCCAGCAGCTTAGCGTGGCAGAGCAATCAGCCCCAGCATTTT. Translated: CASSLAWQSNQPQHF.